This T cell receptor beta chain was documented in a study of tumor-infiltrating lymphocytes in primary liver carcinoma. Using a constant-region primer together with ProtoScript II reverse transcriptase, TCR beta cDNA was made from about 500 ng of total RNA. Libraries of TCR beta came from three nested multiplex PCR rounds with slightly modified ARM-PCR. TRBV1-TRBV30 forward primers paired with a C-beta reverse primer were used in the first two PCR rounds, which ran approximately 10 cycles each. TCRdb recomputed calls from the multiplex PCR reads with MiXCR, one row per CDR3 protein. The sample carries 150,000 to 200,000 distinct CDR3 sequences, around 60% recorded once. Unsorted whole blood supplied the blood RNA, and germline DNA was isolated too. On this clonotype: One end of the junction does not line up with germline, which may come from a read error.

This CDR3 has 14 amino acids. Germline CDR1 SGHAT, CDR2 FQNNGV. J is TRBJ2-4 and V is TRBV11-2; D is perhaps TRBD1 (5 bases). Sequencing was performed on peripheral blood. The TCR sequence derives from a woman aged 55-69 years with primary liver carcinoma and hepatitis B virus infection. The CDR3 DNA reads as TGTGCCAGCAGCTTAACTACCCCAGGGCACATTGAGTACTTC. It translates to CASSLTTPGHIEYF. Complete variable domain (other parts from reference TRBV11-2 and TRBJ2-4): EAGVAQSPRYKIIEKRQSVAFWCNPISGHATLYWYQQILGQGPKLLIQFQNNGVVDDSQLPKDRFSAERLKGVDSTLKIQPAKLEDSAVYLCASSLTTPGHIEYFGAGTRLSVL.